What follows is one T cell receptor (beta chain) and its context. Its specificity is not known. The data are from a study of CD8+ T cells in alopecia areata. The CDR3 contains 15 residues. Germline CDR1 and CDR2: PRHDT and FYEKMQ (reference sequence). Trimming took 6 bases from V and 4 from J, leaving 15 bases between them. cDNA serving as the sequencing template came from extracted, reverse transcribed RNA. The method was immunoSEQ multiplex PCR; TCRdb's version includes in-frame clones alone and lacks a portion of them. Altogether under 95,000 clones are present, around three quarters being singletons, with the ten largest covering 17%. Study results and limitations: A great number of expanded lesional clones endured in scalp and blood during tofacitinib. The presence of one nonresponder keeps the tie between baseline CD8+ expansion and response uncertain.

As for treatment: oral pan-JAK inhibitor, 5-10 mg twice daily. The sequence derives from a human donor with alopecia areata. Specimen: CD8+ T cells sorted from blood, collected between weeks 43 and 45, from a patient treated with tofacitinib. The V call is TRBV13, the J call TRBJ2-2, with a weak D call TRBD2 (6 bases). DNA of the CDR3: TGTGCCAGCAGGTCTGCACTAGCTGGCACCGGGGAGCTGTTTTTT. This encodes CASRSALAGTGELFF.